This TCR beta chain stems from a study of control samples from healthy donors and cancer patients. J was trimmed by 1 base and V by 5 bases; bases with no gene match: 7. Germline CDR1 SGHVS, CDR2 FNYEAQ. The CDR3 has 17 residues. Libraries were prepared by immunoSEQ multiplex PCR; TCRdb keeps only in-frame clonotypes and omits some of them. This repertoire shows 130,000 or so clones, 94% found once; its top ten account for roughly 13%. The V call is TRBV7-6, the J call TRBJ2-2, with TRBD1 matching 10 bases. The TCR was taken from a man aged 40-49 years in good health. The sample comprised blood. DNA of the CDR3: TGTGCCAGCAGCCCAGACAGGGGGCTAGAGAACACCGGGGAGCTGTTTTTT. It codes for CASSPDRGLENTGELFF.